These 2 T cell receptor beta chains were sequenced from one sample in a study of blood T cell repertoires in COVID-19. Profiled with immunoSEQ multiplex PCR; TCRdb holds only in-frame clones, not every one. The profile covers 140,000 to 150,000 clones, with about 84% appearing a single time and about 5% taken by the ten largest. Material for sequencing was peripheral blood. These receptors were obtained from a woman between 50 and 59 years old with acute or convalescent COVID-19.

The chain links TRBV11-2 to TRBJ1-1; tentative D call: TRBD1 (5 bases). Trimming shortened V by 5 bases and J by 7 bases, and 17 bases separated the two germline ends. The CDR3 totals 14 residues. CDR1 SGHAT and CDR2 FQNNGV come from the germline V gene. CDR3 sequence: CASSPPAGLFEAFF. CDR3 nucleotides: TGTGCCAGCAGCCCACCCGCAGGGCTGTTTGAAGCTTTCTTT.

The rearrangement uses TRBV6-5 and TRBJ1-1; D is undetermined. Trimming stripped 1 base from V and 5 bases from J, with 17 bases between. The germline V gene has CDR1 MNHEY and CDR2 SVGAGI. The CDR3 is 16 residues long. The CDR3 sequence: CASSYFGIILDTEAFF. DNA of the CDR3: TGTGCCAGCAGTTACTTCGGGATTATTTTGGATACTGAAGCTTTCTTT.